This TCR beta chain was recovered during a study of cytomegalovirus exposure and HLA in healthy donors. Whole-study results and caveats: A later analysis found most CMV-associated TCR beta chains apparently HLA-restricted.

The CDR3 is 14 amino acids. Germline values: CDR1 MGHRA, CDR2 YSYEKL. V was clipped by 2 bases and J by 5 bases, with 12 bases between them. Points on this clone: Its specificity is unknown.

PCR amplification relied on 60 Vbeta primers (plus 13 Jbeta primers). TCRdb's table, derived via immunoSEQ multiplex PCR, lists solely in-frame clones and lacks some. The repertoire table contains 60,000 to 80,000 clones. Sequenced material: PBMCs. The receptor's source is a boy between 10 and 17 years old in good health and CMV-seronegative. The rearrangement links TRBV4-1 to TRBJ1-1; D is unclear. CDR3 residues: CASSQWAGETEAFF. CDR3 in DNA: TGCGCCAGCAGCCAATGGGCTGGGGAGACTGAAGCTTTCTTT.